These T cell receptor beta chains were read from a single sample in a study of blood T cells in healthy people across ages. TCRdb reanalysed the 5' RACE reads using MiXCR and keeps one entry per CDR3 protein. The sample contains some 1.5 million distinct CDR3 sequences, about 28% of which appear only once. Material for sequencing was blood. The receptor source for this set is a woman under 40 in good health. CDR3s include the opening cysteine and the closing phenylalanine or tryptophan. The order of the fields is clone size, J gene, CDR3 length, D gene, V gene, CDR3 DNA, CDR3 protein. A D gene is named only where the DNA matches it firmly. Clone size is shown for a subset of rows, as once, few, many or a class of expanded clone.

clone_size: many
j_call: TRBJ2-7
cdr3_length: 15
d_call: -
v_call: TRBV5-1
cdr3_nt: TGCGCCAGCAGCCGCCCGGACACCGAATCCTACGAGCAGTACTTC
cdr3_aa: CASSRPDTESYEQYF

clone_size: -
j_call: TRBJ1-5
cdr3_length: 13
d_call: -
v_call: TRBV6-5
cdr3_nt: TGTGCCAGCAGATCGACTCGAAATCAGCCCCAGCATTTT
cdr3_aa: CASRSTRNQPQHF

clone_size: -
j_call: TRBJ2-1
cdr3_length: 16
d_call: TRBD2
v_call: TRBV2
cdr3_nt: TGTGCCAGCCGAACTAGCGGGAGGGGCACCTACAATGAGCAGTTCTTC
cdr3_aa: CASRTSGRGTYNEQFF

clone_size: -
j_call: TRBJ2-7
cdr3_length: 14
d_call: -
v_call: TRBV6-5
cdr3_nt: TGTGCCAGCCGAAGGAGGGGGCGCACCTACGAGCAGTACTTC
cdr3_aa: CASRRRGRTYEQYF

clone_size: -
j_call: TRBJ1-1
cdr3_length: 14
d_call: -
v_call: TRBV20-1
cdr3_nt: TGCAGTGCTAGAGAAGTTGGACCTCTAGCTGAAGCTTTCTTT
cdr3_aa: CSAREVGPLAEAFF

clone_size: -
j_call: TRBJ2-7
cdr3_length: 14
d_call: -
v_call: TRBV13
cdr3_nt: TGTGCCAGCAGCTTAGGTCCAGCTAGGGGTCCTCAGTACTTC
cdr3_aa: CASSLGPARGPQYF

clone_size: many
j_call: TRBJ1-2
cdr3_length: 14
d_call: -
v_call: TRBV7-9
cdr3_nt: TGTGCCAGCAGCCAATCACAGGGAAACTATGGCTACACCTTC
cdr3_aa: CASSQSQGNYGYTF

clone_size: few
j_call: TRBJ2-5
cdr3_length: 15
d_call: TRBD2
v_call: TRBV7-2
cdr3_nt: TGTGCCAGCAGCTTAGAGGCCCCGGGGGGGGAGACCCAGTACTTC
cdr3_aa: CASSLEAPGGETQYF

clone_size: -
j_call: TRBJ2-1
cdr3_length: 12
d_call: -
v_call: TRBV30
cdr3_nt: TGTGCCTGGGGAAGCTCCTACAATGAGCAGTTCTTC
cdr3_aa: CAWGSSYNEQFF

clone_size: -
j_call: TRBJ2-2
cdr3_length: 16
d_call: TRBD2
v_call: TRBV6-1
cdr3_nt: TGTGCCAGCAGTGAAGCGCCCGGGAGGGCCGCCGGGGAGCTGTTTTTT
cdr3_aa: CASSEAPGRAAGELFF

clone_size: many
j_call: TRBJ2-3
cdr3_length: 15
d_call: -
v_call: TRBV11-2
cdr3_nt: TGTGCCAGCAGCCCCGGCGGCAGGGCGACAGATACGCAGTATTTT
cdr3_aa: CASSPGGRATDTQYF